This TCR beta chain was retrieved from a study of blood T cells in healthy people across ages. As to this clonotype: The antigen is unknown.

Findings and caveats of the study: Samples with more naive T cells showed higher observed beta diversity. Donor CMV infection status was unknown, possibly confounding age-related changes in expanded clonotypes.

Next came a second PCR, run for about 7 to 12 cycles, which used a sample-barcoded 5' primer along with a J-beta primer mix. One entry per CDR3 protein results from TCRdb running MiXCR on the 5' RACE reads. The repertoire has under 950,000 distinct CDR3 sequences, 20% to 25% of them found once; the top ten carry 22%. CDR1 and CDR2 (germline): LNHNV, YYDKDF (reference sequence). Trimming removed 4 bases from V and 1 base from J, with 13 bases in between. This CDR3 comprises 15 residues. Sequenced sample: blood. The chain joins TRBV15 to TRBJ1-2, with D perhaps matching TRBD1 (6 bases). The source of this sequence is a man in his sixties or seventies in good health. As DNA, the CDR3 is TGTGCCACCAGCATGGTAGGGGGGCTTAACTATGGCTACACCTTC. Translated, it gives CATSMVGGLNYGYTF. The complete variable domain, with remaining parts taken from reference TRBV15 and TRBJ1-2, reads DAMVIQNPRYQVTQFGKPVTLSCSQTLNHNVMYWYQQKSSQAPKLLFHYYDKDFNNEADTPDNFQSRRPNTSFCFLDIRSPGLGDTAMYLCATSMVGGLNYGYTFGSGTRLTVV.